A selection of T cell receptor beta chains follows, all from one sample in a study of shared clonotypes between healthy human individuals. Profiling relied on immunoSEQ multiplex PCR, and the TCRdb table lists in-frame clones only, not all of them. This repertoire shows approximately 470,000 clones, approximately 80% found once; its top ten account for about 11%. The sample was PBMCs. These receptors all come from a woman aged 40 to 50 in good health. Some clones in this sample may be carry-over from other donors' samples. Both conserved end residues are part of each CDR3. The D gene is left open where the match is weak. Clone size is given for some rows only: seen once, a few or many times, or a class if the clone is expanded.

many TRBJ2-5 TRBV19 - 13 TGTGCCAGTAGTACTAGCACACAAGAGACCCAGTACTTC CASSTSTQETQYF
- TRBJ2-7 TRBV27 - 13 TGTGCCAGCAGTTTCGGGCGTTCCTACGAGCAGTACTTC CASSFGRSYEQYF
- TRBJ1-2 TRBV28 TRBD1 17 TGTGCCAGCAGTCGTCCCGGGACAGGGGGCGCGAACTATGGCTACACCTTC CASSRPGTGGANYGYTF
- TRBJ2-7 TRBV4-1 - 17 TGCGCCAGCAGCCAAGAGGAGCAGGGGACCTACACCTACGAGCAGTACTTC CASSQEEQGTYTYEQYF
- TRBJ2-2 TRBV19 - 14 TGTGCCAGTAGTATATCCAGCGCGGTCGGGGAGCTGTTTTTT CASSISSAVGELFF
many TRBJ2-3 TRBV2 TRBD2 17 TGTGCCAGCAGTGGATTGAGACTAGCGGGAGGGCCAAATACGCAGTATTTT CASSGLRLAGGPNTQYF
- TRBJ1-4 TRBV14 TRBD1 14 TGTGCCACCGCCCAAGGGGGCGCCGGGGAAAAACTGTTTTTT CATAQGGAGEKLFF
- TRBJ2-2 TRBV7-2 TRBD2 15 TGTGCCAGCAGCCAAAATGGGGGAGGGGCCGGGGAGCTGTTTTTT CASSQNGGGAGELFF
- TRBJ2-7 TRBV5-4 - 15 TGTGCCAGCAGCTTGGGGGGGGCAGGCTCCTACGAGCAGTACTTC CASSLGGAGSYEQYF
- TRBJ1-1 TRBV27 - 13 TGTGCCAGCAGCGACAGGAGGAACACTGAAGCTTTCTTT CASSDRRNTEAFF
- TRBJ2-3 TRBV18 - 14 TGTGCCAGCTCACCCCTGACCAGGGAAGATACGCAGTATTTT CASSPLTREDTQYF
- TRBJ2-1 TRBV11-3 - 16 TGTGCCAGCAGCCTAGCGAGGGAGGCCTCCTACAATGAGCAGTTCTTC CASSLAREASYNEQFF
- TRBJ2-7 TRBV5-1 - 13 TGCGCCAGCAGTGGACTCACGAGCTCAGAGCAGTACTTC CASSGLTSSEQYF
- TRBJ2-3 TRBV5-1 - 15 TGCGCCAGCAGCTTATCGACTGGGGGCACAGATACGCAGTATTTT CASSLSTGGTDTQYF
few TRBJ1-5 TRBV7-2 - 17 TGTGCCAGCAGCTTAGGGGCCAGTATCTATAGCAATCAGCCCCAGCATTTT CASSLGASIYSNQPQHF
- TRBJ2-7 TRBV19 - 14 TGTGCCAGTAGTATAGATCACAGGCTCTACGAGCAGTACTTC CASSIDHRLYEQYF
- TRBJ1-1 TRBV28 TRBD1 14 TGTGCCAGCAGTTTTGGGGACAGAGTCACTGAAGCTTTCTTT CASSFGDRVTEAFF
- TRBJ1-4 TRBV29-1 - 13 TGCAGCGTTGTATGGGAGACTAATGAAAAACTGTTTTTT CSVVWETNEKLFF
- TRBJ2-1 TRBV7-9 TRBD2 18 TGTGCCAGCAGCTTAGCATCAGGGCTAGCGGGGCCCTACAATGAGCAGTTCTTC CASSLASGLAGPYNEQFF
few TRBJ2-7 TRBV7-2 - 13 TGTGCCAGCACACAAGGAAGCTCCTACGAGCAGTACTTC CASTQGSSYEQYF
once TRBJ1-3 TRBV6-4 - 14 TGTGCCAGCACTAGCAGGGGCCCTGGAAACACCATATATTTT CASTSRGPGNTIYF
- TRBJ1-2 TRBV5-1 - 13 TGCGCCAGCAGCTTGGACAGTGACTATGGCTACACCTTC CASSLDSDYGYTF
- TRBJ1-5 TRBV6-4 - 16 TGTGCCAGCAGTTACGGAAACACACGTAGCAATCAGCCCCAGCATTTT CASSYGNTRSNQPQHF
- TRBJ2-7 TRBV7-2 TRBD1 15 TGTGCCAGCAGGCTCTCGGGACAGGGAACCTACGAGCAGTACTTC CASRLSGQGTYEQYF
- TRBJ2-3 TRBV5-1 - 16 TGCGCCAGCAGCTTGGCCGGCCAGGGAAGCACAGATACGCAGTATTTT CASSLAGQGSTDTQYF
- TRBJ2-3 TRBV5-1 TRBD1 16 TGCGCCAGCAGCAGGGACAGGGGGGCGGGCACAGATACGCAGTATTTT CASSRDRGAGTDTQYF
- TRBJ2-5 TRBV18 - 14 TGTGCCAGCTCCCCGGACTTAGCAAAAGAGACCCAGTACTTC CASSPDLAKETQYF
- TRBJ1-6 TRBV5-1 - 14 TGCGCCAGCAGCTTGGAGTTGGGGAATTCACCCCTCCACTTT CASSLELGNSPLHF
- TRBJ2-2 TRBV5-6 TRBD1 16 TGTGCCAGCAGCTTGGGACAGGGTCGAGTTACCGGGGAGCTGTTTTTT CASSLGQGRVTGELFF
- TRBJ2-7 TRBV19 - 13 TGTGCCAGTAAACGGGGGCAGGGTTTCGAGCAGTACTTC CASKRGQGFEQYF
- TRBJ2-7 TRBV5-5 TRBD1 13 TGTGCCAGCAGCTTGTGGAAGGGGGCCGAGCAGTACTTC CASSLWKGAEQYF
- TRBJ2-5 TRBV27 - 14 TGTGCCAGCAGTTTATCCTGGGGTTCGGAGACCCAGTACTTC CASSLSWGSETQYF
- TRBJ1-3 TRBV4-1 - 15 TGCGCCAGCAGCGGACAGAAGGCCTCTGGAAACACCATATATTTT CASSGQKASGNTIYF
- TRBJ2-2 TRBV11-2 TRBD2 19 TGTGCCAGCAGCCCACGGACTAGCGGGAGTCTGTGGTACACCGGGGAGCTGTTTTTT CASSPRTSGSLWYTGELFF
- TRBJ1-4 TRBV18 - 13 TGTGCCAGCTCACTGGCAGGTTATGAAAAACTGTTTTTT CASSLAGYEKLFF
- TRBJ1-1 TRBV7-9 - 15 TGTGCCAGCAGCCCCGGCAGGGGAAGGAACACTGAAGCTTTCTTT CASSPGRGRNTEAFF
few TRBJ2-7 TRBV15 TRBD2 15 TGTGCCACCAGCAGAGACGCTAGCGGGAGCTACGAGCAGTACTTC CATSRDASGSYEQYF
- TRBJ2-7 TRBV5-4 TRBD1 13 TGTGCCAGCAGCTTGGACAGGGGCCACGAGCAGTACTTC CASSLDRGHEQYF
- TRBJ1-5 TRBV5-4 - 14 TGTGCCAGCAGCCCCGGGGGGGGCGGTCAGCCCCAGCATTTT CASSPGGGGQPQHF